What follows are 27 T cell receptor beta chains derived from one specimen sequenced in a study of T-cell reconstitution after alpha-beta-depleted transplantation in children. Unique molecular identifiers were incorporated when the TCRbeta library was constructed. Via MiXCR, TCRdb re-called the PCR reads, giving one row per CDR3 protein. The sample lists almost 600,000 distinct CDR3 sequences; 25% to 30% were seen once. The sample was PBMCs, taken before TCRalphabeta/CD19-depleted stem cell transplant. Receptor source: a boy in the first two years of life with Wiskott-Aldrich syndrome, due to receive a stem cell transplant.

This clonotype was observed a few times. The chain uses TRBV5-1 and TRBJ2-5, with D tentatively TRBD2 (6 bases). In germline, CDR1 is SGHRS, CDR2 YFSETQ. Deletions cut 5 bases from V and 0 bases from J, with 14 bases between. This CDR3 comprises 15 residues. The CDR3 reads CASRDGGTYQETQYF. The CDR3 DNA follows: TGCGCCAGCAGGGATGGGGGGACGTACCAAGAGACCCAGTACTTC. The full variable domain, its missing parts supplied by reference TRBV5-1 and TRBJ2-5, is KAGVTQTPRYLIKTRGQQVTLSCSPISGHRSVSWYQQTPGQGLQFLFEYFSETQRNKGNFPGRFSGRQFSNSRSEMNVSTLELGDSALYLCASRDGGTYQETQYFGPGTRLLVL.

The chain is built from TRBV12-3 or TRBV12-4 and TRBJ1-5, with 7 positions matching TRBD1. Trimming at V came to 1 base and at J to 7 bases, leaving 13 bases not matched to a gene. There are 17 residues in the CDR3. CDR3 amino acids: CASSLGTGPSGPQPQHF. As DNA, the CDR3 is TGTGCCAGCAGTTTAGGGACAGGCCCGTCGGGGCCCCAGCCCCAGCATTTT.

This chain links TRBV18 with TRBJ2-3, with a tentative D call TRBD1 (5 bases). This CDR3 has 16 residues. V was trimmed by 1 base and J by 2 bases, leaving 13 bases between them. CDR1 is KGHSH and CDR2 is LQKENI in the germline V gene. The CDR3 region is CASSPQVTAFTDTQYF. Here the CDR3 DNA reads TGTGCCAGCTCACCACAGGTGACAGCCTTCACAGATACGCAGTATTTT.

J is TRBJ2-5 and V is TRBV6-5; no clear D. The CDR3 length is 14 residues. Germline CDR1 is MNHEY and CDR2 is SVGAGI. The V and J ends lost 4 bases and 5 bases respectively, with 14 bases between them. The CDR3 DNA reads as TGTGCCAGCAGTTCCGACCTAAAAAGGGAGACCCAGTACTTC. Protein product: CASSSDLKRETQYF.

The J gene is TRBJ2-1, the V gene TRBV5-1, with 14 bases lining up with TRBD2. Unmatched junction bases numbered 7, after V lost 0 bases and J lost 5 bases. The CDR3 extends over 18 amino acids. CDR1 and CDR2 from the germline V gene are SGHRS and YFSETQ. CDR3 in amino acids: CASSLAGTSGRSNNEQFF. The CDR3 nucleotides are TGCGCCAGCAGCTTGGCCGGGACTAGCGGGAGAAGTAACAATGAGCAGTTCTTC.

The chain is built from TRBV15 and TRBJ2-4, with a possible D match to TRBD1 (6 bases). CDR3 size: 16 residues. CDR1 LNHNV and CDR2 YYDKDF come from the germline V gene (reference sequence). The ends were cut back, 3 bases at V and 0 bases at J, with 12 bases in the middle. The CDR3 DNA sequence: TGTGCCACCAGCAGCGGTACAGGGCTAGCCAAAAACATTCAGTACTTC. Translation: CATSSGTGLAKNIQYF.

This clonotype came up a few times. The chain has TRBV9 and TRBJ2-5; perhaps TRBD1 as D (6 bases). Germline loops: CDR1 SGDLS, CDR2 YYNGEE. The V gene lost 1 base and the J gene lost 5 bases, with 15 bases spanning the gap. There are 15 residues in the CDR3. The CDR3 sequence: CASSVLGQGMETQYF. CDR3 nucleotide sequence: TGTGCCAGCAGCGTACTAGGGCAGGGGATGGAGACCCAGTACTTC.

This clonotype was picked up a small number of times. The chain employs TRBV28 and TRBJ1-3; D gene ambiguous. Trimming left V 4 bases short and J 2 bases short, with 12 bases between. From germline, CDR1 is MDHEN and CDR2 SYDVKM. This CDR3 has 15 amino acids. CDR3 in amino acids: CASSSTDKTGNTIYF. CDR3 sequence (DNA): TGTGCCAGCAGTTCTACCGACAAGACTGGAAACACCATATATTTT.

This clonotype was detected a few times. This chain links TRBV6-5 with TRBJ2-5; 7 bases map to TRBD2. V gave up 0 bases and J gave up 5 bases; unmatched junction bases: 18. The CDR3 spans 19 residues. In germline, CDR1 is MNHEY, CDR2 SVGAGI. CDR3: CASSYSSFGLRGSRETQYF. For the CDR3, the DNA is TGTGCCAGCAGTTACTCGTCATTTGGCCTGCGGGGGAGTAGGGAGACCCAGTACTTC.

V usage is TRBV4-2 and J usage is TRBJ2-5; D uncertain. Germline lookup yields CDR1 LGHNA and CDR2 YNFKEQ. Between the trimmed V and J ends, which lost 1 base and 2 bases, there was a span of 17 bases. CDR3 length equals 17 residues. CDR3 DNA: TGTGCCAGCAGCCAAGGACAAGGAAGGGATATACAAGAGACCCAGTACTTC. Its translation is CASSQGQGRDIQETQYF.

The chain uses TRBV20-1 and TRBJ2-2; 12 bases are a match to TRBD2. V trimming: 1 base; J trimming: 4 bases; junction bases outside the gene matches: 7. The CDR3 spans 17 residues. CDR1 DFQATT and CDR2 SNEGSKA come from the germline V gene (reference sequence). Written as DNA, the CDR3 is TGCAGTGCTAGAGCGACTAGCGGGAGAGGGGGCACCGGGGAGCTGTTTTTT. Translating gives CSARATSGRGGTGELFF.

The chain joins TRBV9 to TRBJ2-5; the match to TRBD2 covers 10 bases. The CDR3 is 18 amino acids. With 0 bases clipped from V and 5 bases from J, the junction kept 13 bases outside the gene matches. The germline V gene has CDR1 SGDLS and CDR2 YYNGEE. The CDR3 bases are TGTGCCAGCAGCGTAGAAGATTTTAGCGGGAGGACTAGGGAGACCCAGTACTTC. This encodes CASSVEDFSGRTRETQYF.

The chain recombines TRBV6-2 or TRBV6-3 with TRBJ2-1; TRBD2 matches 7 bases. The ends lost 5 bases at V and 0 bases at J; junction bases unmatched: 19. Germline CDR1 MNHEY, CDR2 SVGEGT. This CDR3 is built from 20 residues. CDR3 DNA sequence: TGTGCCAGCAGTCCCGGTTTCTGGCGGGAGTGTGTTGTCTCCTACAATGAGCAGTTCTTC. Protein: CASSPGFWRECVVSYNEQFF.

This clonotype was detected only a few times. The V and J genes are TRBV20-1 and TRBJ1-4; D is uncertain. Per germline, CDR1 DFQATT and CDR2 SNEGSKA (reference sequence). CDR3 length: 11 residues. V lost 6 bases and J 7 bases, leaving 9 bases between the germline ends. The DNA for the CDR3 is TGCAGTGCCGAGCGTAGTGAAAAACTGTTTTTT. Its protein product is CSAERSEKLFF.

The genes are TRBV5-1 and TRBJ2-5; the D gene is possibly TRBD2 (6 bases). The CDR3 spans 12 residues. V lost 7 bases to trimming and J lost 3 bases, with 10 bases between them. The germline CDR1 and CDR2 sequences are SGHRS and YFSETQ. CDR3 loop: CASLDYEETQYF. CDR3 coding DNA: TGCGCCAGCCTGGACTATGAAGAGACCCAGTACTTC. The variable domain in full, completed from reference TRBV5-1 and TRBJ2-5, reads KAGVTQTPRYLIKTRGQQVTLSCSPISGHRSVSWYQQTPGQGLQFLFEYFSETQRNKGNFPGRFSGRQFSNSRSEMNVSTLELGDSALYLCASLDYEETQYFGPGTRLLVL.

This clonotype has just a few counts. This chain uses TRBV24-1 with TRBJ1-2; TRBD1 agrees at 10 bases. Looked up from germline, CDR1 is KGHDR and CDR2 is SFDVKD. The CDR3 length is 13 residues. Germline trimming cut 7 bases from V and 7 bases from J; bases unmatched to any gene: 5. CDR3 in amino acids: CATSQRQGAGYTF. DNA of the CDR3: TGTGCCACCAGCCAAAGACAGGGGGCTGGCTACACCTTC.

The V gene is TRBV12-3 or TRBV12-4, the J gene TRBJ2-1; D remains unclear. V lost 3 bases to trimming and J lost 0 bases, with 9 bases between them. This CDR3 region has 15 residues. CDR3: CASSFLDRSYNEQFF. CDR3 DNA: TGTGCCAGCAGTTTTTTAGATCGCTCCTACAATGAGCAGTTCTTC.

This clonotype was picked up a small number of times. The CDR3, as DNA: TGTGCCAGCAGCCATATTTCCGGGACCGGGGAGCTGTTTTTT. Protein product: CASSHISGTGELFF. The chain employs TRBV3-1 and TRBJ2-2; no definite D call. Trimming pared 3 bases from V and 5 bases from J, leaving 10 bases between. The V gene's germline CDR1 is LGHDT and CDR2 YNNKEL (reference sequence). CDR3 size: 14 residues.

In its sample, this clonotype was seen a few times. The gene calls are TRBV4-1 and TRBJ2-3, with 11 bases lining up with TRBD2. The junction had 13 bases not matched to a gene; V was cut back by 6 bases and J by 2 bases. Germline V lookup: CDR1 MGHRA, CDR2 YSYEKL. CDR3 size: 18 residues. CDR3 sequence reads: CASRSTSGSLRNTDTQYF. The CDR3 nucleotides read TGCGCCAGCAGATCCACTAGCGGGAGTCTCAGGAACACAGATACGCAGTATTTT.

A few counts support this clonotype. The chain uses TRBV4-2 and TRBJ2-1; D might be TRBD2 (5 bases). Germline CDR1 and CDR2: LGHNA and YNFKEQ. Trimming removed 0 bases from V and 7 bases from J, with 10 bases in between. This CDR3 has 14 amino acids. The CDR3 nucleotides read TGTGCCAGCAGCCAAGACCGACTAACAAATGAGCAGTTCTTC. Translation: CASSQDRLTNEQFF.

CDR3: CASSPSTGVPYEQYF. The DNA for the CDR3 is TGTGCCAGCTCACCGTCGACAGGGGTCCCCTACGAGCAGTACTTC. The chain links TRBV18 to TRBJ2-7, with 8 bases identical to TRBD1. Germline assignment: CDR1 KGHSH and CDR2 LQKENI. This CDR3 has 15 amino acids. With V trimmed by 3 bases and J by 2 bases, 6 bases remained unmatched.

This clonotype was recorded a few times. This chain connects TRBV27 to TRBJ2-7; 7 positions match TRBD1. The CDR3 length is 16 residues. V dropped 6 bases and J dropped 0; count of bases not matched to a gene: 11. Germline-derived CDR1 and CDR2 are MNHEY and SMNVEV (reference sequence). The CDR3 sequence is CASSRSRRDSSYEQYF. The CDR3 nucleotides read TGTGCCAGCAGCCGCAGCCGCCGGGACAGCTCCTACGAGCAGTACTTC.

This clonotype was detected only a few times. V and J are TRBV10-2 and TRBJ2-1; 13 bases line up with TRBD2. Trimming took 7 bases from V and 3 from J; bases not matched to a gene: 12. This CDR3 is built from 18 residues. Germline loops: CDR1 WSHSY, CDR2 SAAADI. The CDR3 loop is CASTILAGGFVGYNEQFF. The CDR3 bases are TGCGCCAGCACCATACTAGCGGGAGGGTTCGTTGGCTACAATGAGCAGTTCTTC.

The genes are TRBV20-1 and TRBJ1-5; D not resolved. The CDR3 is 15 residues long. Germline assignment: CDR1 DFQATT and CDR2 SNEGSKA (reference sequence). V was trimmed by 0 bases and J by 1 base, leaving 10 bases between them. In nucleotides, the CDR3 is TGCAGTGCTAGAGAGCTGGGGAACAGCAATCAGCCCCAGCATTTT. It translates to CSARELGNSNQPQHF.

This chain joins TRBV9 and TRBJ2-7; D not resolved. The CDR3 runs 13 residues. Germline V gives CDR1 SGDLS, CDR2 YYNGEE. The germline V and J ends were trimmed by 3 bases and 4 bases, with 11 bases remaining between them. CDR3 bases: TGTGCCAGCAGCGGGCCAAGGCCTTACGAGCAGTACTTC. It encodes CASSGPRPYEQYF. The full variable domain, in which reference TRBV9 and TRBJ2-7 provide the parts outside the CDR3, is DSGVTQTPKHLITATGQRVTLRCSPRSGDLSVYWYQQSLDQGLQFLIQYYNGEERAKGNILERFSAQQFPDLHSELNLSSLELGDSALYFCASSGPRPYEQYFGPGTRLTVT.

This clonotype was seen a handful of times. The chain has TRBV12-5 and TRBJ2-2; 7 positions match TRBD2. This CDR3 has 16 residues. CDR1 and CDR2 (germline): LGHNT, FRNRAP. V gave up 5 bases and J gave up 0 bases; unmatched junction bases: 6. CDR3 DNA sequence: TGTGCTAGTGGTCCCGGGAGGTCCCCGAACACCGGGGAGCTGTTTTTT. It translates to CASGPGRSPNTGELFF. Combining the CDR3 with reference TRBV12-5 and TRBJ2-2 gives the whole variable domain DARVTQTPRHKVTEMGQEVTMRCQPILGHNTVFWYRQTMMQGLELLAYFRNRAPLDDSGMPKDRFSAEMPDATLATLKIQPSEPRDSAVYFCASGPGRSPNTGELFFGEGSRLTVL.

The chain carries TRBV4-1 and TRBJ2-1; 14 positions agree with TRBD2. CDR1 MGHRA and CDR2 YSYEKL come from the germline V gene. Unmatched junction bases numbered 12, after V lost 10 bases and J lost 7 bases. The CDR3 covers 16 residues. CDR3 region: CATKPGLAGEGNEQFF. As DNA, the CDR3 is TGCGCCACCAAACCGGGACTAGCGGGAGAGGGGAATGAGCAGTTCTTC.